Listed here are 2 T cell receptor beta chains from one sample, sequenced in a study of control samples from healthy donors and cancer patients. Produced via immunoSEQ multiplex PCR; TCRdb's table is partial and in-frame only. The profile shows 350,000 to 450,000 clones, around 90% of them singletons. Sequencing was done on a sample of PBMCs. The receptor source for this set is a man aged 40-49 years with head and neck cancer.

The chain joins TRBV28 to TRBJ2-2, with D maybe TRBD2 (5 bases). Trimming took off 9 bases at V and 3 bases at J, with 11 bases between the two ends. This CDR3 comprises 13 residues. Germline CDR1 MDHEN, CDR2 SYDVKM. This chain's CDR3 is CASQVEDTGELFF. The CDR3 DNA reads as TGTGCCAGTCAGGTGGAGGACACCGGGGAGCTGTTTTTT.

This chain connects TRBV30 to TRBJ1-2, with D hard to call. V shed 2 bases and J shed 5 bases, with 15 bases lying between them. CDR1 and CDR2 (germline): GTSNPN, SVGIG (reference sequence). This CDR3 is built from 14 residues. The CDR3 protein is CAWSRQASFYGYTF. The DNA of the CDR3 is TGTGCCTGGAGTCGGCAGGCAAGTTTTTATGGCTACACCTTC.